These T cell receptor beta chains were read from a single sample in a study of regulatory T cells in long-lasting Graves disease. TCRdb re-derived calls from the multiplex PCR reads in MiXCR, one entry per CDR3 protein. Counted here are approximately 360,000 distinct CDR3 sequences, roughly 24% occurring once; the ten biggest clones make up approximately 28%. This material consisted of peripheral blood mononuclear cells (PBMCs), taken when the disease was refractory, from a patient treated with antithyroid drugs. These TCRs come from a woman in her thirties or forties with Graves disease. Both conserved end residues are part of each CDR3. A D gene is named only where the DNA matches it firmly. Expanded clones are given a class, and other clones once, few, many or no size at all.

CDR3 DNA,CDR3 protein,J gene,D gene,V gene,clone size
TGTGCCACCTCCCAGGGAGGGGGTTACTACGAGCAGTACTTC,CATSQGGGYYEQYF,TRBJ2-7,.,TRBV28,many
TGCAGCGTGGTGTACAAGACCGGGGAGCTGTTTTTT,CSVVYKTGELFF,TRBJ2-2,.,TRBV29-1,few
TGTGCCAGCAGCTGGGAGTTTGCGGGGGGAAGGACTGAAGCTTTCTTT,CASSWEFAGGRTEAFF,TRBJ1-1,.,TRBV28,many
TGCGCCAGCAGCCAAGTCCTTTTAGCGGGAGGGGGCCTCGAGCAGTACTTC,CASSQVLLAGGGLEQYF,TRBJ2-7,TRBD2,TRBV4-1,few
TGTGCCAGCAGCCGACTAGCGAGACTCTACGAGCAGTACTTC,CASSRLARLYEQYF,TRBJ2-7,TRBD2,TRBV28,many
TGTGCCAGCAGTTACAGACGGAAAAACAATGAGCAGTTCTTC,CASSYRRKNNEQFF,TRBJ2-1,.,TRBV6-2/TRBV6-3,few
TGCGCCAGCAGCCCTCCTTTTGGGACTGAACCCTACGAGCAGTACTTC,CASSPPFGTEPYEQYF,TRBJ2-7,.,TRBV5-1,.
TGTGCCAGCAGGCATCGGGACACCCTGCAGAACACTGAAGCTTTCTTT,CASRHRDTLQNTEAFF,TRBJ1-1,.,TRBV7-9,many
TGTGCCACAGCCCACACCTCCCAAGAGACCCAGTACTTC,CATAHTSQETQYF,TRBJ2-5,.,TRBV10-3,many
TGTGCCAGCAGCCAGAGGAGGGACAGACGGAACACTGAAGCTTTCTTT,CASSQRRDRRNTEAFF,TRBJ1-1,TRBD1,TRBV3-1,few
TGTGCCAGTAGTGACCACTCACAGGGAACCTACGAGCAGTACTTC,CASSDHSQGTYEQYF,TRBJ2-7,.,TRBV19,.
TGTGCCAGCAGTGGAACAGGGGGCGACACCGGGGAGCTGTTTTTT,CASSGTGGDTGELFF,TRBJ2-2,TRBD1,TRBV6-1,.
TGTGCCAGCAGTGACAGGAGGTTTGACACTGAAGCTTTCTTT,CASSDRRFDTEAFF,TRBJ1-1,.,TRBV6-1,many
TGTGCCACCAATACACACCGGGGTGGGAGGAGCGAAGAGACCCAGTACTTC,CATNTHRGGRSEETQYF,TRBJ2-5,.,TRBV28,many
TGTGCCAGCAGCTTATTGGTGGGACTAGGCAATGAGCAGTTCTTC,CASSLLVGLGNEQFF,TRBJ2-1,TRBD2,TRBV7-9,.
TGTGCCACCAGCAGAGTGGGAGGGCTCCTATACAATGAGCAGTTCTTC,CATSRVGGLLYNEQFF,TRBJ2-1,TRBD2,TRBV15,.
TGTGCCAGCAGCCTATCGGGACTAGGGGACGAGCAGTACTTC,CASSLSGLGDEQYF,TRBJ2-7,TRBD2,TRBV7-3,many
TGTGCCAGCAGCTTAGCCGGGACTAGCGGTTTAGGGTACGAGCAGTACTTC,CASSLAGTSGLGYEQYF,TRBJ2-7,TRBD2,TRBV11-2,many
TGCAGCGTTGCATCCCCTACAGGGTCCGGTGGCGAGCAGTACTTC,CSVASPTGSGGEQYF,TRBJ2-7,.,TRBV29-1,many
TGCAGCGTTCAGACAGGAGATACCTACGAGCAGTACTTC,CSVQTGDTYEQYF,TRBJ2-7,.,TRBV29-1,many
TGTGCCAGCAGTGAACCCAGCGCCGGGTCCTACGAGCAGTACTTC,CASSEPSAGSYEQYF,TRBJ2-7,.,TRBV6-1,.
TGTGCCAGCACCTCTTCAATGAACACTGAAGCTTTCTTT,CASTSSMNTEAFF,TRBJ1-1,.,TRBV2,many
TGTGCCAGCAGCTTGACAGGTAGTGTGAACGAGCAGTACTTC,CASSLTGSVNEQYF,TRBJ2-7,.,TRBV28,many
TGCAGTGCTAGGCGGGATTTCGGAGCCAAAAACATTCAGTACTTC,CSARRDFGAKNIQYF,TRBJ2-4,.,TRBV20-1,many
TGTGCCAGCAGCGTTGAAGTAGCGGCCCTCAATGAGCAGTTCTTC,CASSVEVAALNEQFF,TRBJ2-1,.,TRBV9,.
TGCAGTCCCCTCCGGTGGCTCAACACCGGGGAGCTGTTTTTT,CSPLRWLNTGELFF,TRBJ2-2,.,TRBV20-1,few
TGTGCCAGCAGCACTCCCGGGGGCAGGGGATCGTCAGAGCAGTACTTC,CASSTPGGRGSSEQYF,TRBJ2-7,.,TRBV28,many
TGTGCCAGCAGTAGTATTGGGGGGTTCCCCTACGAGCAGTACTTC,CASSSIGGFPYEQYF,TRBJ2-7,.,TRBV2,few
TGTGCCAGCCAGAAGACAGGGAACACCGGGGAGCTGTTTTTT,CASQKTGNTGELFF,TRBJ2-2,.,TRBV2,many
TGTGCCAGCAGTACTCAAGCGGGAGTGATCTCCTACGAGCAGTACTTC,CASSTQAGVISYEQYF,TRBJ2-7,TRBD2,TRBV27,few
TGTGCCAGCAGCCCGATTTTGGGGGCCAACGTCCTGACTTTC,CASSPILGANVLTF,TRBJ2-6,.,TRBV11-1,few
TGTGCCAGCAAAGTGACAGGGGGCGCGGGTGGCTACACCTTC,CASKVTGGAGGYTF,TRBJ1-2,TRBD1,TRBV6-1,many
TGTGCCAGCTCCGGGACTTTAGGTGAAAAACTGTTTTTT,CASSGTLGEKLFF,TRBJ1-4,.,TRBV6-1,.
TGCAGTGCTAGAGATTTGAACAGCTCCTACGAGCAGTACTTC,CSARDLNSSYEQYF,TRBJ2-7,.,TRBV20-1,.
TGTGCCAGCAGTTTATGGGCGAGGCCCCAGCATTTT,CASSLWARPQHF,TRBJ1-5,.,TRBV12-3/TRBV12-4,.
TGTGCCAGCAGCACCGGGACAGGGAGCCACGAGCAGTACTTC,CASSTGTGSHEQYF,TRBJ2-7,TRBD1,TRBV12-3/TRBV12-4,many
TGTGCCAGCAGTTTTAGGACCCTGAGACAGGGGAACACCGGGGAGCTGTTTTTT,CASSFRTLRQGNTGELFF,TRBJ2-2,TRBD1,TRBV28,few
TGCAGTGCTAGAGTCTACGGGAGGGCCGGCACCGGGGAGCTGTTTTTT,CSARVYGRAGTGELFF,TRBJ2-2,TRBD2,TRBV20-1,few
TGTGCCAGCAGTGTTTCTACCTACGAGCAGTACTTC,CASSVSTYEQYF,TRBJ2-7,.,TRBV2,few
TGTGCCAGCAGTTTATTCTTTTCAGGGACAGGCTTTTATGGCTACACCTTC,CASSLFFSGTGFYGYTF,TRBJ1-2,TRBD1,TRBV12-3/TRBV12-4,.
TGTGCCACCAGCAGAGTTTATGGAGTTGCACAGCCCCAGCATTTT,CATSRVYGVAQPQHF,TRBJ1-5,.,TRBV15,.
TGTGCCAGCAGTAGATCTGACAGGGGCCCGAAAACTGAAGCTTTCTTT,CASSRSDRGPKTEAFF,TRBJ1-1,TRBD1,TRBV28,many
TGTGCCAGCAGTTCACTACAGGGAATTGGAGGCTACACCTTC,CASSSLQGIGGYTF,TRBJ1-2,.,TRBV27,.
TGTGCCAGCAGCTTCGGGACAGGGACACCCTACGAGCAGTACTTC,CASSFGTGTPYEQYF,TRBJ2-7,TRBD1,TRBV7-9,few
TGTGCCAGCAGTGTTCCCGGGACAGGGGGCGAGAACACTGAAGCTTTCTTT,CASSVPGTGGENTEAFF,TRBJ1-1,TRBD1,TRBV28,many
TGTGCCAGCAGTGAAGAGATGTTCGAGGCCGGGGAGCTGTTTTTT,CASSEEMFEAGELFF,TRBJ2-2,.,TRBV2,many
TGCGCCAGCAGCTTGGACAGGGACCGTGAAGCTTTCTTT,CASSLDRDREAFF,TRBJ1-1,.,TRBV5-1,many
TGTGCCAGCAGCTTAGGGTTCGAGGGTCAATATGGAAACACCATATATTTT,CASSLGFEGQYGNTIYF,TRBJ1-3,.,TRBV7-6,.
TGTGCTAGTGGCCTGGGGGTTGACATTCAGTACTTC,CASGLGVDIQYF,TRBJ2-4,.,TRBV12-5,.
TGTGCCAGCAGTTACCCGCCGACTAGCGGTTTCTCCTACGAGCAGTACTTC,CASSYPPTSGFSYEQYF,TRBJ2-7,TRBD2,TRBV6-9,many
TGTGCCAGCAGCCGCACTAGCGGGAAGACCGGGGAGCTGTTTTTT,CASSRTSGKTGELFF,TRBJ2-2,TRBD2,TRBV7-9,.
TGCAGCGTTGGAGGCAGGAGCTCCTACGAGCAGTACTTC,CSVGGRSSYEQYF,TRBJ2-7,.,TRBV29-1,.
TGCAGTTCCTCACACATGAACACTGAAGCTTTCTTT,CSSSHMNTEAFF,TRBJ1-1,.,TRBV20-1,few
TGTGCCAGCAGTTACATAGCGGGGATGAACACCGGGGAGCTGTTTTTT,CASSYIAGMNTGELFF,TRBJ2-2,TRBD2,TRBV6-5,.
TGTGCCACCAGTGATTCTCCGGAGGCAGGGTCCTACGAGCAGTACTTC,CATSDSPEAGSYEQYF,TRBJ2-7,.,TRBV24-1,many
TGTGCCAGCAGTCTAGGTGAGGGAGATCGACGCCAGCCCCAGCATTTT,CASSLGEGDRRQPQHF,TRBJ1-5,.,TRBV6-1,.
TGCGCCAGCAGCGGGGGGACAGGGGGCGATGAAAAACTGTTTTTT,CASSGGTGGDEKLFF,TRBJ1-4,TRBD1,TRBV5-1,.
TGTGCCAGCAGTTATGCACAAATCGCGAACACCGGGGAGCTGTTTTTT,CASSYAQIANTGELFF,TRBJ2-2,.,TRBV12-3/TRBV12-4,many
TGCAGCGTAACAGGGGATGGCTACACCTTC,CSVTGDGYTF,TRBJ1-2,TRBD1,TRBV29-1,.
TGCGCCAGCAGCCAAGATCCCAAGGGCTATAATTCACCCCTCCACTTT,CASSQDPKGYNSPLHF,TRBJ1-6,.,TRBV4-1,.